The 5 T cell receptor beta chains in this list originate from one sample, sequenced in a study of monozygotic twins with inflammatory bowel disease. No DNA is given; TCRdb re-called the 5' RACE reads and lists each CDR3 protein once. This sample's table has about 210,000 distinct CDR3 sequences. Sequenced input: blood. The receptors stem from a human donor with ulcerative colitis or Crohn's disease, or a healthy co-twin of an affected twin (not recorded which).

The rearrangement links TRBV7-2 to TRBJ2-5; TCRdb returns TRBD2, unconfirmable since there is no DNA. Germline values: CDR1 SGHTA, CDR2 FQGNSA. The CDR3 sequence is 15 residues long. The CDR3 is CASSHTSGVSETQYF.

This chain connects TRBV5-6 to TRBJ2-6. In germline, CDR1 is SGHDT, CDR2 YYEEEE. This CDR3 contains 15 residues. The CDR3 here is CASSFLSSGANVLTF.

The gene calls are TRBV7-2 and TRBJ2-2; without DNA, the TCRdb call of TRBD2 cannot be checked. CDR1 is SGHTA and CDR2 is FQGNSA in the germline V gene. The length of the CDR3 is 16 residues. The CDR3 spells CASSLVGLAGTGELFF.

The chain employs TRBV7-2 and TRBJ1-2; there is no DNA to check the TCRdb D call of TRBD1. The CDR3 sequence is 13 residues long. The germline CDR1 and CDR2 sequences are SGHTA and FQGNSA. The chain's CDR3 is CASSLAWTGIYTF.

The rearrangement links TRBV7-6 to TRBJ1-2; TCRdb indicates TRBD1, and absent DNA this call remains unverified. The CDR3 totals 14 residues. Germline-derived CDR1 and CDR2 are SGHVS and FNYEAQ. This chain's CDR3 is CASSLGRANYGYTF.